Shown below are 13 T cell receptor beta chains from a single sample sequenced in a study of Ad26.COV2.S vaccination and SARS-CoV-2 variants. The sample's treatment: about 20 received Ad26.COV2.S at low or high dose, single or two shots; about five received placebo; per-sample allocation not given. Sample collection was performed on day 63 after the first vaccine or placebo injection. Only in-frame clones appear in the TCRdb table, and some are missing; sequencing was by immunoSEQ multiplex PCR. The table has around 310,000 clones, around 90% seen once. Material: peripheral blood, obtained in a trial of Ad26.COV2.S vaccine versus placebo. These receptors came from a person between 18 and 59 years old who received the Ad26.COV2.S COVID-19 vaccine or a placebo.

The chain recombines TRBV7-9 with TRBJ2-1; D perhaps matches TRBD2 (7 bases). The V gene lost 3 bases and the J gene lost 9 bases, with 15 bases spanning the gap. Germline V CDR1 and CDR2: SEHNR, FQNEAQ (reference sequence). The CDR3 runs to 14 residues. In nucleotides, the CDR3 is TGTGCCAGCAGCTTTCTCGAGGGGGGGTTTGAGCAGTTCTTC. Translating it yields CASSFLEGGFEQFF.

V gene TRBV6-6 combines with J gene TRBJ2-3; 9 nucleotides line up with TRBD2. J was trimmed by 1 base and V by 6 bases; bases with no gene match: 20. Germline V gives CDR1 MNHNY, CDR2 SVGAGI (reference sequence). CDR3 size: 20 residues. The DNA of the CDR3 is TGTGCCAGCAGCGCCTCGGGACACCTTAGCGGGAGATGGGGCACAGATACGCAGTATTTT. It encodes CASSASGHLSGRWGTDTQYF.

Only one count was recorded for this clone. This sequence joins TRBV3-1 (or the pseudogene TRBV3-2) and TRBJ1-6; D not certain. The CDR3 loop spans 14 amino acids. Trimming took 2 bases from V and 7 from J, leaving 9 bases between them. The germline gives CDR1 LGHDT, CDR2 YNNKEL (reference sequence). This CDR3 reads CASSQPSLNSPLHF. CDR3 nucleotides: TGTGCCAGCAGCCAACCGAGCCTCAATTCACCCCTCCACTTT.

The V and J genes are TRBV29-1 and TRBJ1-2, with D possibly TRBD1 on 6 matching bases. This CDR3 has 14 amino acids. Trimming removed 3 bases from V and 5 bases from J, with 16 bases in between. The germline gives CDR1 SQVTM, CDR2 ANQGSEA. In DNA, the CDR3 is TGCAGCGTTGAGACAGGTTTCCCCATTTATGGCTACACCTTC. Translated: CSVETGFPIYGYTF.

The V and J genes are TRBV4-1 and TRBJ1-1; TRBD1 matches 8 bases. The CDR3 extends over 14 amino acids. Germline-derived CDR1 and CDR2 are MGHRA and YSYEKL. V lost 2 bases to trimming and J lost 11 bases; unmatched junction nucleotides: 10. In DNA, the CDR3 is TGCGCCAGCAGCCAAACACAGGGGGTGGGCTGGGCTTTCTTT. Its protein is CASSQTQGVGWAFF.

The V gene is TRBV7-2, the J gene TRBJ1-3, with TRBD1 identical over 8 bases. Germline-derived CDR1 and CDR2 are SGHTA and FQGNSA. Trimming removed 5 bases from V and 2 bases from J; junction bases left unmatched: 11. The CDR3 is made up of 17 amino acids. The CDR3 DNA reads TGTGCCAGCAGCAAAGCAGGGGGCATGCGGGCTGGAAACACCATATATTTT. Protein sequence: CASSKAGGMRAGNTIYF.

This rearrangement joins TRBV5-1 to TRBJ2-2, with 9 bases lining up with TRBD1. This CDR3 contains 15 residues. CDR1 SGHRS and CDR2 YFSETQ come from the germline V gene. V lost 2 bases and J lost 9; bases outside the gene matches: 8. The CDR3 protein is CASSFETGGSRELFF. CDR3 nucleotide sequence: TGCGCCAGCAGCTTCGAGACAGGGGGATCCCGGGAGCTGTTTTTT.

The rearrangement links TRBV19 to TRBJ2-1; possible D gene TRBD1, 6 bases. The CDR3 extends over 13 amino acids. Between the trimmed V and J ends, which lost 5 bases and 6 bases, there was a span of 11 bases. In germline, CDR1 is LNHDA, CDR2 SQIVND (reference sequence). The CDR3 region has the DNA TGTGCCAGTAGTGAGGCAGGGGTCAATGAGCAGTTCTTC. It is translated as CASSEAGVNEQFF.

The chain is built from TRBV7-8 and TRBJ2-3; D uncertain. This CDR3 has 13 amino acids. Trimming removed 1 base from V and 6 bases from J, with 8 bases in between. The germline V gene has CDR1 SGHVS and CDR2 FQNEAQ. The CDR3 sequence is CASSLGPADTQYF. The CDR3 DNA reads as TGTGCCAGCAGCTTAGGCCCCGCGGATACGCAGTATTTT.

On this clone itself: An end of the junction differs from the germline gene, which may be a read error. This chain links TRBV7-2 with TRBJ1-2; TRBD1 matches at 7 bases. The V gene's germline CDR1 is SGHTA and CDR2 FQGNSA. This CDR3 spans 16 amino acids. The chain's CDR3 is CASSHLSPWDSGGHTF. The CDR3 DNA follows: TGTGCCAGCAGCCACTTATCGCCCTGGGACAGTGGTGGCCACACCTTC.

This clone was seen a single time. V and J are TRBV18 and TRBJ1-1; D is perhaps TRBD1 (6 bases). The germline gives CDR1 KGHSH, CDR2 LQKENI. Trimming pared 6 bases from V and 1 base from J, leaving 30 bases between. CDR3 length: 20 amino acids. The CDR3 protein is CASSTASRRGGQGWNTEAFF. Written as DNA, the CDR3 is TGTGCCAGCTCGACGGCCTCGAGGCGCGGGGGGCAGGGTTGGAACACTGAAGCTTTCTTT.

V usage is TRBV12-3 or TRBV12-4 and J usage is TRBJ2-1, with D perhaps TRBD1 (5 bases). CDR3 length: 13 amino acids. Trimming stripped 3 bases from V and 3 bases from J, with 6 bases between. The CDR3 sequence: CASSLTDYNEQFF. As DNA, the CDR3 is TGTGCCAGCAGTTTGACAGACTACAATGAGCAGTTCTTC.

The chain has TRBV6-2 or TRBV6-3 and TRBJ2-4; D might be TRBD1 or TRBD2, each matching 6 bases. Germline-derived CDR1 and CDR2 are MNHEY and SVGEGT. There are 14 residues in the CDR3. The ends were cut back, 2 bases at V and 9 bases at J, with 14 bases in the middle. CDR3: CASSYDVGGSIQYF. The CDR3 nucleotides read TGTGCCAGCAGTTACGACGTGGGGGGCAGCATTCAGTACTTC.